A selection of T cell receptor beta chains follows, all from one sample in a study of blood T cell repertoires in COVID-19. This table comes from immunoSEQ multiplex PCR, and its TCRdb copy is limited to in-frame clones, with some not included. Of 70,000 to 95,000 clones in the sample, approximately 89% were seen once. Material: peripheral blood. Receptors originate from a man aged 45-65 years with acute or convalescent COVID-19. The CDR3 runs from the conserved cysteine through the conserved F or W. D genes are given only for firm matches. Where a row states a size, it is once, few, many or the class of an expanded clone; other rows omit it.

j_call | v_call | clone_size | d_call | cdr3_nt | cdr3_aa
TRBJ2-7 | TRBV6-5 | NA | TRBD1 | TGTGCCAGCAGCCCCCGCGGGACAGGGGTGAACGAGCAGTACTTC | CASSPRGTGVNEQYF
TRBJ2-5 | TRBV6-2/TRBV6-3 | NA | TRBD2 | TGTGCCAGCAGTTTAGGACTAGCGGGATATCAAGAGACCCAGTACTTC | CASSLGLAGYQETQYF
TRBJ1-1 | TRBV27 | NA | TRBD1 | TGTGCCAGCAGTGAGGGGACAGGACCGGAAGCTTTCTTT | CASSEGTGPEAFF
TRBJ1-2 | TRBV5-4 | NA | TRBD1 | TGTGCCAGCAGCTCGGCTCTCAGGGGGGAGGGCTACACCTTC | CASSSALRGEGYTF
TRBJ1-4 | TRBV28 | NA | TRBD1 | TGTGCCAGCAGTTTACCACAGGGGGGTAGCGAAAAACTGTTTTTT | CASSLPQGGSEKLFF
TRBJ2-7 | TRBV19 | NA | TRBD1 | TGTGCCAGTAGTATAGACCCCGACAGGGACGAGCAGTACTTC | CASSIDPDRDEQYF
TRBJ1-2 | TRBV6-1 | NA | NA | TGTGCCAGCAGTGTAGCCGGGACACAAGCTAACTATGGCTACACCTTC | CASSVAGTQANYGYTF
TRBJ1-2 | TRBV11-2 | NA | NA | TGTGCCAGCAGCTGGACACAGAACTATGGCTACACCTTC | CASSWTQNYGYTF
TRBJ2-3 | TRBV5-5 | NA | NA | TGTGCCAGCAGCTTGGTAGCGGTGGCTACAGATACGCAGTATTTT | CASSLVAVATDTQYF
TRBJ2-5 | TRBV5-8 | NA | TRBD2 | TGTGCCAGCAGCCGGGGAGGCGGGGGAGACCAAGAGACCCAGTACTTC | CASSRGGGGDQETQYF
TRBJ1-4 | TRBV30 | NA | NA | TGTGCCTGGAGTCCAGAAACGAATGAAAAACTGTTTTTT | CAWSPETNEKLFF
TRBJ1-5 | TRBV6-2/TRBV6-3 | NA | NA | TGTGCCAGCAGTTACCGGGGGGAAATTCAGCCCCAGCATTTT | CASSYRGEIQPQHF
TRBJ2-3 | TRBV7-9 | NA | TRBD1 | TGTGCCAGCAGCAGCCGGGACAGGGGGCTTGGCACAGATACGCAGTATTTT | CASSSRDRGLGTDTQYF
TRBJ1-5 | TRBV6-5 | NA | NA | TGTGCCAGCAGAAGGACGGGAAGCAATCAGCCCCAGCATTTT | CASRRTGSNQPQHF
TRBJ1-4 | TRBV21-1 | NA | NA | TGTGCCAGCAGCAAAGGAGGGCAGAGCCGGGGAAAACTGTTTTTT | CASSKGGQSRGKLFF
TRBJ2-5 | TRBV18 | NA | NA | TGTGCCAGCTCACCGGGGCAGGGGATGACGGAGACCCAGTACTTC | CASSPGQGMTETQYF
TRBJ1-4 | TRBV5-1 | NA | TRBD1 | TGCGCCAGCAGCTTTTCGACAGGGGGGGAAAAACTGTTTTTT | CASSFSTGGEKLFF
TRBJ2-1 | TRBV24-1 | once | NA | TGTGCCATCGCACAACCGGGACACCCCTACAATGAGCAGTTCTTC | CAIAQPGHPYNEQFF
TRBJ1-1 | TRBV28 | NA | NA | TGTGCCAGCAGTTTACGCCTGCGGGGTGGCACTGAAGCTTTCTTT | CASSLRLRGGTEAFF
TRBJ1-4 | TRBV12-5 | NA | TRBD1 | TGTGCTAGTGGTTTTTCTCTCGGGACAGGGAGCACGGATTTCGAAAAACTGTTTTTT | CASGFSLGTGSTDFEKLFF